Sequencing of this T cell receptor (beta chain) was carried out in a study of OX40 agonist ivuxolimab in advanced cancers. Study details: Ivuxolimab is a fully human IgG2 antibody that activates OX40 (CD134). Treatment received earlier with anti-PD-1, anti-PD-L1 or anti-CTLA-4 agents was allowed, and more than 35% had some. Subjects had a mean age of about 57 years, with a range of roughly 20 to 79; approximately 83% were male. Melanoma, hepatocellular carcinoma, head and neck or renal cell cancer occurred in dose-escalation patients.

The table came from immunoSEQ multiplex PCR; TCRdb's copy has only in-frame clones and leaves some out. This sample has approximately 74,000 clones, with 88% found just once. The CDR3 spans 14 residues. Deletions cut 1 base from V and 7 bases from J, with 11 bases between. Germline CDR1 and CDR2: LNHNV and YYDKDF (reference sequence). This clone was found once. This sequence joins TRBV15 and TRBJ2-1; D tentatively reads TRBD1 or TRBD2 (5 bases each). The receptor's source is an adult with an advanced solid tumor such as melanoma, head and neck, liver or kidney cancer. The specimen was CD4+ or CD8+ T cells sorted from blood, collected in a trial of the OX40 agonist ivuxolimab. The CDR3 protein is CATSRGGAGNEQFF. CDR3 sequence (DNA): TGTGCCACCAGCAGAGGGGGCGCGGGTAATGAGCAGTTCTTC.